This T cell receptor (beta chain) was sequenced for a study of cytomegalovirus exposure and HLA in healthy donors. Study outcomes and limitations: The CMV antigen specificity of three CMV-associated chains was confirmed through in vitro analysis. Roughly uniform sequencing depth across donors was assumed, possibly incorrectly. Certain sequence variants were highly shared and formed a cluster, and this cluster was likely a sequencing artifact. Cytomegalovirus-associated TCR beta chains were listed, numbering 150 to 200.

V lost 4 bases and J lost 4, with 14 bases in between. Germline CDR1 reads SGHVS; CDR2 reads FQNEAQ. The CDR3 has 16 amino acids. 60 Vbeta and 13 Jbeta primers were used in PCR. Clones were sequenced by immunoSEQ multiplex PCR, and TCRdb holds only the in-frame ones, with some missing. Of about 120,000 clones listed, under 80% are singletons. Concerning this clone: Its antigen is undetermined.

The sequencing sample was made of PBMCs. The TCR sequence derives from a man aged 55-75 years in good health and CMV-seropositive. The J gene is TRBJ2-6, the V gene TRBV7-8, with a possible D match to TRBD1 (6 bases). CDR3 sequence reads: CASSSNRAAGANVLTF. CDR3 nucleotides: TGTGCCAGCAGCTCCAACAGGGCAGCCGGGGCCAACGTCCTGACTTTC. Full variable domain (missing parts from reference TRBV7-8 and TRBJ2-6): GAGVSQSPRYKVAKRGQDVALRCDPISGHVSLFWYQQALGQGPEFLTYFQNEAQLDKSGLPSDRFFAERPEGSVSTLKIQRTQQEDSAVYLCASSSNRAAGANVLTFGAGSRLTVL.